Listed below are T cell receptor beta chains from one sample, sequenced in a study of blood T cell repertoires in COVID-19. The data were produced by immunoSEQ multiplex PCR, yet TCRdb's version contains in-frame clones alone and is incomplete. The sample records approximately 300,000 clones, 86% being singletons. Sequencing was performed on PBMCs or T cells enriched from blood (not recorded which). The origin of the receptors is a woman between 18 and 30 years old who had recovered from COVID-19. Both conserved end residues are part of each CDR3. A D gene is named only where the DNA matches it firmly. Clone size is not always given. Where it is, it says once, few, many or a class for expanded clones.

CDR3nt	CDR3aa	abundance	v_gene	j_gene	d_gene
TGCAGCGTTCGTCCGGGAGTTAGAGGGGAGACCCAGTACTTC	CSVRPGVRGETQYF	-	TRBV29-1	TRBJ2-5	-
TGCGCCAGCAGCTTACAGGGGGGGAAGGAAAAACTGTTTTTT	CASSLQGGKEKLFF	-	TRBV5-1	TRBJ1-4	TRBD1
TGTGCCAGCAGCTTGGGACAGGCTAGCAATCAGCCCCAGCATTTT	CASSLGQASNQPQHF	few	TRBV5-8	TRBJ1-5	-
TGTGCCAGTAGTAGGCGGGACAGGGTAAATTCACCCCTCCACTTT	CASSRRDRVNSPLHF	once	TRBV19	TRBJ1-6	TRBD1
TGTGCCAGCAGTAAGGGGGGGGCCCTTAATGAAAAACTGTTTTTT	CASSKGGALNEKLFF	-	TRBV28	TRBJ1-4	-
TGTGCCAGCAGCTTATACGGTTCCGCGTGGGGAAACACCATATATTTT	CASSLYGSAWGNTIYF	-	TRBV11-2	TRBJ1-3	-
TGCGCCAGCAGCCAGGGACTGCAGGATTCAAACACCATATATTTT	CASSQGLQDSNTIYF	once	TRBV4-3	TRBJ1-3	-
TGTGCCACCAGCAGAGACCCTAGCGGATACCAAGAGACCCAGTACTTC	CATSRDPSGYQETQYF	once	TRBV15	TRBJ2-5	TRBD2
TGTGCCAGCACGACTAGCGGGGCCCGCGGGGCCGAGCAGTACTTC	CASTTSGARGAEQYF	-	TRBV2	TRBJ2-7	TRBD2
TGTGCCAGCAGCCCTAGACAGGGGGCTTTTTACGAGCAGTACTTC	CASSPRQGAFYEQYF	-	TRBV7-2	TRBJ2-7	TRBD1
TGTGCCAGCAGCTCGGGACAGGGGGCGCTTTTGATTTATTATGGCTACACCTTC	CASSSGQGALLIYYGYTF	-	TRBV5-6	TRBJ1-2	TRBD1
TGTGCCAGCAGTTACGGTCGGGACAGGGTTACAGATACGCAGTATTTT	CASSYGRDRVTDTQYF	-	TRBV27	TRBJ2-3	TRBD1
TGTGCCAGCAGCCGAGGACTAGCGGGCACCCTCTACGAGCAGTACTTC	CASSRGLAGTLYEQYF	-	TRBV14	TRBJ2-7	TRBD2
TGTGCCAGCAGCTTAGGAGTGGACAGGCGCCAAGAGACCCAGTACTTC	CASSLGVDRRQETQYF	-	TRBV7-3	TRBJ2-5	TRBD1
TGTGCCAGCAGTTACGGGGCCTACAATCAGCCCCAGCATTTT	CASSYGAYNQPQHF	-	TRBV6-2/TRBV6-3	TRBJ1-5	-
TGTGCCTGGAGTGCGTGGGGGGTGATAAGGTCACCCCTCCACTTT	CAWSAWGVIRSPLHF	-	TRBV30	TRBJ1-6	-
TGTGCCATCAGTGAACGGGAACATAACTATGGCTACACCTTC	CAISEREHNYGYTF	-	TRBV10-3	TRBJ1-2	-
TGTGCCAGCTCCCCGCGGAGGGGTAATCAGCCCCAGCATTTT	CASSPRRGNQPQHF	few	TRBV27	TRBJ1-5	-
TGCACCAGCAGCCGACACCGAGTGGTGGATACGCAGTATTTT	CTSSRHRVVDTQYF	-	TRBV1	TRBJ2-3	-
TGTGCCAGCAGCTTAGCGGCAGTTGGTTCTTTAACACCCCAGCATTTT	CASSLAAVGSLTPQHF	few	TRBV7-6	TRBJ1-5	-
TGTGCCAGCAGCCCACAGGGACAGCACAATGAAAAACTGTTTTTT	CASSPQGQHNEKLFF	few	TRBV7-9	TRBJ1-4	TRBD1
TGCAGCGTTGAGGGGGGGGAAGGCTACGAGCAGTACTTC	CSVEGGEGYEQYF	few	TRBV29-1	TRBJ2-7	TRBD2
TGTGCCAGCAAGCGCGGAAGGGACAGGGGGTACTTC	CASKRGRDRGYF	once	TRBV12-3/TRBV12-4	TRBJ2-7	TRBD1
TGTGCCAGTAGGCCCGGCGGGGGCATAGCGGGAGGGCCGGGCACAGATACGCAGTATTTT	CASRPGGGIAGGPGTDTQYF	-	TRBV19	TRBJ2-3	TRBD2
TGTGCCAGCAGTCCCGAAGCTATCTTCTGGGGCGGGAGGGGGGAGACCCAGTACTTC	CASSPEAIFWGGRGETQYF	-	TRBV28	TRBJ2-5	TRBD2
TGTGCCAGCAGTGGGGGTGGAGGGAACTATGGCTACACCTTC	CASSGGGGNYGYTF	-	TRBV2	TRBJ1-2	-
TGTGCCAGTAGTATAGGACGACTAGCGGATCACCAACGAATCAATCAGGAGACCCAGTACTTC	CASSIGRLADHQRINQETQYF	-	TRBV19	TRBJ2-5	TRBD2
TGTGCCAGCAGTGTAGGGGTCGGCACTGAAGCTTTCTTT	CASSVGVGTEAFF	-	TRBV2	TRBJ1-1	-
TGTGCCAGCAGCGTGGGAGTCTCTGGGGCCAACGTCCTGACTTTC	CASSVGVSGANVLTF	-	TRBV9	TRBJ2-6	-
TGTGCCTGGACCTTATCGACAACCGGATACACTGAAGCTTTCTTT	CAWTLSTTGYTEAFF	-	TRBV30	TRBJ1-1	-
TGTGCCAGCTCACCACTACTCACCTACAATGAGCAGTTCTTC	CASSPLLTYNEQFF	-	TRBV18	TRBJ2-1	-
TGTGCCAGCAGTTTACTGGGCGATGAGCAGTTCTTC	CASSLLGDEQFF	-	TRBV28	TRBJ2-1	-
TGTGCCAGCAGCTTCGACAGCAACTCCTACGAGCAGTACTTC	CASSFDSNSYEQYF	-	TRBV7-2	TRBJ2-7	-
TGTGCCTGGAGTGTAACTAGCGGGAGGACCTACAACCAAGAGACCCAGTACTTC	CAWSVTSGRTYNQETQYF	-	TRBV30	TRBJ2-5	TRBD2
TGTGCCAGCAGTATATGGGGGGGTGACTATGGCTACACCTTC	CASSIWGGDYGYTF	-	TRBV3-1/TRBV3-2	TRBJ1-2	-
TGTGCCAGTAGTCCCTCATTGGGGGAGGTTGCCTACGAGCAGTACTTC	CASSPSLGEVAYEQYF	once	TRBV19	TRBJ2-7	-
TGTGCCAGTAGTCCGGGACTGACTAATTCACCCCTCCACTTT	CASSPGLTNSPLHF	once	TRBV19	TRBJ1-6	-
TGTGCCACCAGTGATTTCGGGGAGGTAGAGACCCAGTACTTC	CATSDFGEVETQYF	-	TRBV24-1	TRBJ2-5	-
TGTGCCAGCAGCTTAAGGACAGGGCCCACCTACGAGCAGTACTTC	CASSLRTGPTYEQYF	-	TRBV7-8	TRBJ2-7	TRBD1
TGTGCCAGCAGTTTAAACAGGGGGCATGGTGAGCAGTTCTTC	CASSLNRGHGEQFF	-	TRBV27	TRBJ2-1	TRBD1
TGTGCCAGCAGCGTAGAATCAGCAACTAATGAAAAACTGTTTTTT	CASSVESATNEKLFF	-	TRBV9	TRBJ1-4	-
TGTGCCAGCAGCTTCGGTGGCAGGGGAACAGATCAGCCCCAGCATTTT	CASSFGGRGTDQPQHF	-	TRBV5-4	TRBJ1-5	-
TGTGCCAGCAGTGAAATTGGTGTGGGGACACCGGGCTACGAGCAGTACTTC	CASSEIGVGTPGYEQYF	-	TRBV6-1	TRBJ2-7	-
TGTGCCAGCAGCTTAGATCCGGGGTTGGATCAGCCCCAGCATTTT	CASSLDPGLDQPQHF	few	TRBV11-2	TRBJ1-5	-
TGTGCCAGCAGTCCCGGGACTATTTACGAGCAGTACTTC	CASSPGTIYEQYF	-	TRBV12-3/TRBV12-4	TRBJ2-7	TRBD2